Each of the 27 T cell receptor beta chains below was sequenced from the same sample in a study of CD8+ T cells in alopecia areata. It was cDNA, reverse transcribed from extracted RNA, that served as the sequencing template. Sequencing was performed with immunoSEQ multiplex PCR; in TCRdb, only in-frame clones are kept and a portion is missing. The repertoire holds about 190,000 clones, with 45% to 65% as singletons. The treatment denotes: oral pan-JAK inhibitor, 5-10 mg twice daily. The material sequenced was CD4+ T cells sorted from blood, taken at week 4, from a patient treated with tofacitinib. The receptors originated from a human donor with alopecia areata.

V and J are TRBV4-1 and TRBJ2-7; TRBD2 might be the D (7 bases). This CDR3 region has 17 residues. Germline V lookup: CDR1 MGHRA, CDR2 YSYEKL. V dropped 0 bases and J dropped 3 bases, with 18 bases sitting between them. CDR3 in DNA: TGCGCCAGCAGCCAAGATTACACAGGGACTATAATCTACGAGCAGTACTTC. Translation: CASSQDYTGTIIYEQYF.

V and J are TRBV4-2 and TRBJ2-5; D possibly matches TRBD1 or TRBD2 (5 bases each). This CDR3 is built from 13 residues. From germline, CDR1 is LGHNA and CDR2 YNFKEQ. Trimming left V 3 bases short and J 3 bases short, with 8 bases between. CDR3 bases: TGTGCCAGCAGCCAGCAGGGAGAAGAGACCCAGTACTTC. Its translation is CASSQQGEETQYF.

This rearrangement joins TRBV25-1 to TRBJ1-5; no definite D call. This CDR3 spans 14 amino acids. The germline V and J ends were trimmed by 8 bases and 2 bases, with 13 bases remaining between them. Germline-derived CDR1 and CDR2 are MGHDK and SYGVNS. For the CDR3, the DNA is TGTGCCAGCGCCCCAGGCGGAGGCAATCAGCCCCAGCATTTT. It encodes CASAPGGGNQPQHF.

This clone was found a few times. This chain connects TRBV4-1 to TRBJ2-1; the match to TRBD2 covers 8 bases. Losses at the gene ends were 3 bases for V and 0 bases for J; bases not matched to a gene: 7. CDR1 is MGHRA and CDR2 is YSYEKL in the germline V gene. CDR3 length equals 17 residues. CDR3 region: CASSQVSGASSYNEQFF. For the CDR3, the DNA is TGCGCCAGCAGCCAGGTTAGCGGGGCTAGCTCCTACAATGAGCAGTTCTTC.

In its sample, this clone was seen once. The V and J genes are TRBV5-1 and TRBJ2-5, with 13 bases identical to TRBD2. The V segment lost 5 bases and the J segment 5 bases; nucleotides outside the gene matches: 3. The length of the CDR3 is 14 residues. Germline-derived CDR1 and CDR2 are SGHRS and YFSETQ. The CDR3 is CASRPTSGRETQYF. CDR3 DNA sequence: TGCGCCAGCAGGCCGACTAGCGGGAGGGAGACCCAGTACTTC. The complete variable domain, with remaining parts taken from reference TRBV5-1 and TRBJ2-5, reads KAGVTQTPRYLIKTRGQQVTLSCSPISGHRSVSWYQQTPGQGLQFLFEYFSETQRNKGNFPGRFSGRQFSNSRSEMNVSTLELGDSALYLCASRPTSGRETQYFGPGTRLLVL.

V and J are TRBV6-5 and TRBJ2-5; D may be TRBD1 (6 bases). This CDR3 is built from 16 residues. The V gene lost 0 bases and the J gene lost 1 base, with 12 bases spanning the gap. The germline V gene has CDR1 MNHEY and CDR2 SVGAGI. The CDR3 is CASSYSGAGAQETQYF. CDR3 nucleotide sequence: TGTGCCAGCAGTTACTCGGGTGCAGGGGCCCAAGAGACCCAGTACTTC.

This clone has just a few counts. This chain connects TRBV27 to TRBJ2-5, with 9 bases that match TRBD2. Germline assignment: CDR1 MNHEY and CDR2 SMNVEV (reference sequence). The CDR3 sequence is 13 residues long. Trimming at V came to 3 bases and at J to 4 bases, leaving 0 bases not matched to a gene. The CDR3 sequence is CASSLRGGETQYF. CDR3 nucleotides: TGTGCCAGCAGTTTGCGGGGGGGAGAGACCCAGTACTTC.

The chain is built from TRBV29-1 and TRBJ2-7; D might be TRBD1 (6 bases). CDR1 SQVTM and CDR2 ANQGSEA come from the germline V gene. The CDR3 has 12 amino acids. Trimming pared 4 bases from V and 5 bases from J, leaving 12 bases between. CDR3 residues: CSVVRGSNEQYF. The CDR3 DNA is TGCAGCGTTGTCAGGGGTAGCAACGAGCAGTACTTC.

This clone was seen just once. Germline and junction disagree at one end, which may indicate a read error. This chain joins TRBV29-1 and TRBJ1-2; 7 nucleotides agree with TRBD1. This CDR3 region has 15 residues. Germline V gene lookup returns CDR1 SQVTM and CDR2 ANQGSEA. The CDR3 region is CSVANLQGLNNGYTF. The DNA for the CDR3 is TGCAGCGTTGCTAACCTACAGGGGCTTAACAATGGCTACACCTTC.

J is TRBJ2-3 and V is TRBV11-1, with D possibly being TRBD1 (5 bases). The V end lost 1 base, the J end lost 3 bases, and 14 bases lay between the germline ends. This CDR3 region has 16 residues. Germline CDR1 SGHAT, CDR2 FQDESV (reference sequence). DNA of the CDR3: TGTGCCAGCAGCTTAGGTCAGGGAAGGGGAACAGATACGCAGTATTTT. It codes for CASSLGQGRGTDTQYF. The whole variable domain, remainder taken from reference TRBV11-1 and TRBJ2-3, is EAEVAQSPRYKITEKSQAVAFWCDPISGHATLYWYRQILGQGPELLVQFQDESVVDDSQLPKDRFSAERLKGVDSTLKIQPAELGDSAMYLCASSLGQGRGTDTQYFGPGTRLTVL.

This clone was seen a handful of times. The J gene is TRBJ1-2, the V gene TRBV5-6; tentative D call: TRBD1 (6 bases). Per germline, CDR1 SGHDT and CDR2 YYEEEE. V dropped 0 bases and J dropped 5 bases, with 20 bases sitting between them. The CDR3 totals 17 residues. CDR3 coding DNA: TGTGCCAGCAGCTTGGTTTCGCAGGGGACGGCGAGGTATGGCTACACCTTC. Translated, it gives CASSLVSQGTARYGYTF.

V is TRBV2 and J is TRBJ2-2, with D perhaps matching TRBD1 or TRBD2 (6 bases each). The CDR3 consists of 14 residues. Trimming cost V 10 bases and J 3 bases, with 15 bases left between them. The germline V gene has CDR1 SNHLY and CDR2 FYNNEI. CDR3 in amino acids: CATQGRRDTGELFF. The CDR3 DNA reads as TGTGCCACCCAGGGGAGGCGAGACACCGGGGAGCTGTTTTTT.

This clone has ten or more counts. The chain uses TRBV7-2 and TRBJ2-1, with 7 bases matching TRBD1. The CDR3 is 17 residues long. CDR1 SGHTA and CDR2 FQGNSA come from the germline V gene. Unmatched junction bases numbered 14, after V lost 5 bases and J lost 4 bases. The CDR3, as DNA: TGTGCCAGCAGCCCCATCCCCGGGACAGAGCATTACAATGAGCAGTTCTTC. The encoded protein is CASSPIPGTEHYNEQFF.

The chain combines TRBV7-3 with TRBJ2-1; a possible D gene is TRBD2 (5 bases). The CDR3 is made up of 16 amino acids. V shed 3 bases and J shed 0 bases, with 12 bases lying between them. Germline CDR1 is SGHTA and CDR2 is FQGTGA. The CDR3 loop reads CASSFSEDASYNEQFF. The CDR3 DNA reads TGTGCCAGCAGCTTTTCGGAGGACGCCTCCTACAATGAGCAGTTCTTC.

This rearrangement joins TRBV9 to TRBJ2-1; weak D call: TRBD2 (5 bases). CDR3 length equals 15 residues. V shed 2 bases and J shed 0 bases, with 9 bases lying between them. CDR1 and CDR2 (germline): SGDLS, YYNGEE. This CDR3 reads CASSVGLGSYNEQFF. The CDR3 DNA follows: TGTGCCAGCAGCGTCGGACTTGGCTCCTACAATGAGCAGTTCTTC.

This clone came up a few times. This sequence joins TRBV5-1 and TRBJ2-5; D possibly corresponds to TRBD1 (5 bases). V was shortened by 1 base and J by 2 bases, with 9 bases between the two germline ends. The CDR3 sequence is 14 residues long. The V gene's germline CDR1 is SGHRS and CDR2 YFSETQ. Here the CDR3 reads CASSLSGNQETQYF. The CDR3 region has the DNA TGCGCCAGCAGCTTGTCAGGGAATCAAGAGACCCAGTACTTC.

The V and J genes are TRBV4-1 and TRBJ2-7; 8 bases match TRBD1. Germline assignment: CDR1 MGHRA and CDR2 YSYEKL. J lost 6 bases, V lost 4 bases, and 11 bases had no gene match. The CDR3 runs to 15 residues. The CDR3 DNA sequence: TGCGCCAGCAGCCCCCGGACAGGGTGGATTGGCGAGCAGTACTTC. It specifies CASSPRTGWIGEQYF.

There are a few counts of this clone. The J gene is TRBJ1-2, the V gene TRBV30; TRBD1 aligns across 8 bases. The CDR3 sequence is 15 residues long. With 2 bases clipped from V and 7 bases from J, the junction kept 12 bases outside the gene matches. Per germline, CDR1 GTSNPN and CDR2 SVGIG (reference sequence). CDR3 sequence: CAWSTTGEVSGGYTF. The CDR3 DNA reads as TGTGCCTGGAGTACGACAGGGGAGGTTTCCGGTGGCTACACCTTC.

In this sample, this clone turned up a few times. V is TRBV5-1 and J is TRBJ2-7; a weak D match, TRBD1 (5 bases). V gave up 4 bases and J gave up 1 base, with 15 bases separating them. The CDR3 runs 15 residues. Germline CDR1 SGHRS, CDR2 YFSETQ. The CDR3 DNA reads TGCGCCAGCAGCCCTACAGGCTTCCGTTCCTACGAGCAGTACTTC. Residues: CASSPTGFRSYEQYF.

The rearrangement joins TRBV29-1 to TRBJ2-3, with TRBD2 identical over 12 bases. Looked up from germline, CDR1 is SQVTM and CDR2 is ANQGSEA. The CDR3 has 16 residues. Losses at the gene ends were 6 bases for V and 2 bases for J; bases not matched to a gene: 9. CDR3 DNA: TGCAGCGTCCAGAAAGGACTAGCGGGGAACACAGATACGCAGTATTTT. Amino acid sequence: CSVQKGLAGNTDTQYF.

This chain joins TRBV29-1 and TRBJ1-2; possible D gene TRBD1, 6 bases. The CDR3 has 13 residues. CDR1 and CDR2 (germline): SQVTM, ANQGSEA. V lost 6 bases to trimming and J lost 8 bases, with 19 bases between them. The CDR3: CSVRLRGLYGYTF. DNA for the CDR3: TGCAGCGTGCGCCTCAGGGGATTATACGGCTACACCTTC.

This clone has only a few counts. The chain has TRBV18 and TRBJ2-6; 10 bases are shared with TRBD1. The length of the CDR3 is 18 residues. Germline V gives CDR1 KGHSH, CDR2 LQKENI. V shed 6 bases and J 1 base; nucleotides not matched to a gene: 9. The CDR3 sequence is CASSQGGQGGSGANVLTF. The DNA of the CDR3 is TGTGCCAGCTCTCAAGGCGGACAGGGGGGATCTGGGGCCAACGTCCTGACTTTC.

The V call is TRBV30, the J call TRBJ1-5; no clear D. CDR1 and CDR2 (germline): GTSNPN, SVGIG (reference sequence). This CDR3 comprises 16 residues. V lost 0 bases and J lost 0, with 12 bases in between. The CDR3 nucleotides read TGTGCCTGGAGTGTCGAGGGTTCGTCTAGCAATCAGCCCCAGCATTTT. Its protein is CAWSVEGSSSNQPQHF.

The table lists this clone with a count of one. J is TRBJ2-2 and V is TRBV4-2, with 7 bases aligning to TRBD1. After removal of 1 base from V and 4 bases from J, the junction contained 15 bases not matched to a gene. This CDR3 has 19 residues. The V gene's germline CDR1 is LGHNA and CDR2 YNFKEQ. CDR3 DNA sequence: TGTGCCAGCAGCCAAGCCTCCCTACACGACAGGGTTGGCACCGGGGAGCTGTTTTTT. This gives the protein CASSQASLHDRVGTGELFF.

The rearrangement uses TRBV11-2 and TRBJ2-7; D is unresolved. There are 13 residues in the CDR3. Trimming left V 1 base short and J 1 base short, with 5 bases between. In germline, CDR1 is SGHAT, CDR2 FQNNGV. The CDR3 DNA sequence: TGTGCCAGCAGCTTAGGTTATTCCTACGAGCAGTACTTC. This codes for CASSLGYSYEQYF.

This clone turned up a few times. Written as DNA, the CDR3 is TGCAGCGGGGTATACACACAAGCTTTCTTT. The encoded protein is CSGVYTQAFF. The chain employs TRBV29-1 and TRBJ1-1; D not resolved. The length of the CDR3 is 10 residues. Germline V gives CDR1 SQVTM, CDR2 ANQGSEA. V lost 7 bases and J 9 bases, leaving 12 bases between the germline ends.

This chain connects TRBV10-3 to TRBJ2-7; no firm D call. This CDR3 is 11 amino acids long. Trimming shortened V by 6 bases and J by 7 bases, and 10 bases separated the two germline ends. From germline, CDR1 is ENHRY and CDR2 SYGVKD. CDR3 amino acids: CAIRTLGEQYF. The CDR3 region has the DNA TGTGCCATCAGGACGCTTGGGGAGCAGTACTTC.